The present T cell receptor (beta chain) was sequenced within a study of identical twins. CDR1 DFQATT and CDR2 SNEGSKA come from the germline V gene (reference sequence). Trimming removed 0 bases at V and 5 bases at J, with 17 bases between. This CDR3 spans 16 amino acids. TCRdb ran MiXCR on the 5' RACE reads and lists one entry per CDR3 protein. The data hold approximately 700,000 distinct CDR3 sequences, with 15% to 20% observed a single time. This clonotype has more than one count but fewer than ten. In addition, the sample was reused for a study of T cells expressing NK-cell markers.

Sequencing was performed on PBMCs. This TCR was recovered from a woman younger than 35 in good health. The chain recombines TRBV20-1 with TRBJ2-1; D gene uncertain. CDR3 coding DNA: TGCAGTGCTAGAGATGTTGTGACTGGAGTGGACAATGAGCAGTTCTTC. This sequence encodes CSARDVVTGVDNEQFF.